This TCR beta chain was captured in a study of shared clonotypes between healthy human individuals. Germline CDR1 SGHAT, CDR2 FQDESV (reference sequence). The CDR3 has 13 residues. Trimming removed 6 bases at V and 1 base at J, with 8 bases between. On ten immunoSEQ deep assay plates, unsorted PBMC DNA was sequenced. Assay used: immunoSEQ multiplex PCR; TCRdb lists only in-frame clones, some missing. The repertoire holds around 430,000 clones, with more than 75% as singletons. The chain links TRBV11-1 to TRBJ2-3; D is possibly TRBD1 (5 bases). The sequence derives from a woman between 35 and 50 years old in good health. Some clones in this sample may be carry-over from other donors' samples. The sample comprised PBMCs. CDR3 amino acids: CASSSQGTDTQYF. CDR3 DNA: TGTGCCAGCAGTTCACAGGGCACAGATACGCAGTATTTT.